Within the sample, the clone carrying this T cell receptor beta chain is medium-sized. As yet, its antigen is unknown. The sample originates from a study of sequential checkpoint blockade in melanoma. On the study more broadly: Around 90 pretreatment tumor DNA samples were TCRβ immunosequenced.

The CDR3 covers 15 residues. Looked up from germline, CDR1 is SGHNT and CDR2 is YENEEA. Trimming at V came to 1 base and at J to 2 bases, leaving 2 bases not matched to a gene. Study conclusions and caveats: T-cell fraction and clonality followed PD-L1 and CD8+ counts, not mutational load.

Sequencing was performed with immunoSEQ multiplex PCR; in TCRdb, only in-frame clones are kept and a portion is missing. The table shows some 3,000 clones, with 15% to 20% occurring only once. As to treatment: randomized to nivolumab then ipilimumab (arm A) or the reverse (arm B). The chain uses TRBV11-3 and TRBJ2-5; 9 nucleotides line up with TRBD1. This clonotype was obtained from a human donor with melanoma. This specimen was tumor tissue (inferred from file names), taken from a patient given nivolumab and ipilimumab in sequence. The CDR3 coding sequence is TGTGCCAGCAGCTTAGGGGGGACAGGGCAAGAGACCCAGTACTTC. Translating it yields CASSLGGTGQETQYF.